This T cell receptor beta chain was found in a study of cytomegalovirus exposure and HLA in healthy donors. Study-wide results and caveats: Association of roughly 17,000 TCR beta sequences with HLA alleles was found at 0.05 false discovery rate in a later analysis.

Only a few counts were recorded for this clone. Its target is unknown. The CDR3 spans 20 residues. Germline values: CDR1 SGHNT, CDR2 YYREEE (reference sequence). V dropped 0 bases and J dropped 2; count of bases not matched to a gene: 11. PCR used 60 Vbeta primers and 13 Jbeta primers. Measured with immunoSEQ multiplex PCR; TCRdb has only the in-frame clones, and not every one. This sample has some 180,000 clones; 65% to 85% occur once, and the top ten carry approximately 1.3%. V and J are TRBV5-4 and TRBJ2-6; TRBD1 matches 10 bases. Sequencing was carried out using PBMCs. This sequence originates from a girl aged 5 to 17 in good health and CMV-seropositive. CDR3 region: CASSLVPPGTGEPGANVLTF. CDR3 in DNA: TGTGCCAGCAGCTTGGTACCCCCCGGGACAGGGGAACCTGGGGCCAACGTCCTGACTTTC.